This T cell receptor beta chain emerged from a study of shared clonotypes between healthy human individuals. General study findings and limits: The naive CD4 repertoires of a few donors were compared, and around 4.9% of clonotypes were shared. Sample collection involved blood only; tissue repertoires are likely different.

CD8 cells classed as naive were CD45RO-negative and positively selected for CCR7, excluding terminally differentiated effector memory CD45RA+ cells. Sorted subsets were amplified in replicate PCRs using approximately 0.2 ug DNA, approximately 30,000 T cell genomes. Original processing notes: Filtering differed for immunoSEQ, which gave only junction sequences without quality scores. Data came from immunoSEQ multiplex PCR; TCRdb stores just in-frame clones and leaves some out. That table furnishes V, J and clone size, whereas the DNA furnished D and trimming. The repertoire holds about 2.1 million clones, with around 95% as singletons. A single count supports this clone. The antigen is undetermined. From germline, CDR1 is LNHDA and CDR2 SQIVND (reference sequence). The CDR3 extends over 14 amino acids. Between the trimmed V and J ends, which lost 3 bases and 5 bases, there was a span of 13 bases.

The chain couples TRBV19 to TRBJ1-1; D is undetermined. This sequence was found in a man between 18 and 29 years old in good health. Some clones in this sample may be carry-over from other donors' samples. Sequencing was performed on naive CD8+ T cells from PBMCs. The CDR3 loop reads CASSMRAPGTEAFF. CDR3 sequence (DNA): TGTGCCAGTAGTATGAGGGCTCCCGGGACTGAAGCTTTCTTT. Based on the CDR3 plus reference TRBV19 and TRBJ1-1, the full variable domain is DGGITQSPKYLFRKEGQNVTLSCEQNLNHDAMYWYRQDPGQGLRLIYYSQIVNDFQKGDIAEGYSVSREKKESFPLTVTSAQKNPTAFYLCASSMRAPGTEAFFGQGTRLTVV.